The 15 T cell receptor beta chains listed next were all sequenced from one sample in a study of cytomegalovirus exposure and HLA in healthy donors (dated by TCRdb to 2016 to 2017). The library was obtained by the immunoSEQ multiplex PCR assay. For the multiplex PCR, a mixture combining 60 forward primers for TCR Vbeta segments and 13 reverse primers for TCR Jbeta segments was used. The clones in this table, taken by TCRdb from immuneACCESS, are in-frame only. Not every clone is retained; where verified, under half of the shortfall comes from an unresolved V gene, and the cause of the rest is unknown. This sample holds 300,000 or so clones; 84% were observed only once. The biggest ten clones account for roughly 2% of the sample. The specimen was PBMCs. These receptors were collected from a woman aged 40 to 50 in good health and CMV-seropositive.

The chain couples TRBV28 to TRBJ1-1, with D possibly TRBD1 on 5 matching bases. Deletions cut 2 bases from V and 8 bases from J, with 12 bases between. CDR3 length equals 13 residues. Germline V gene lookup returns CDR1 MDHEN and CDR2 SYDVKM. The chain's CDR3 is CASSLPGNVEAFF. The CDR3 DNA follows: TGTGCCAGCAGTTTACCAGGGAATGTAGAAGCTTTCTTT.

The chain links TRBV28 to TRBJ1-6, with D uncertain. V gave up 7 bases and J gave up 7 bases, with 14 bases separating them. Germline CDR1 reads MDHEN; CDR2 reads SYDVKM. CDR3 length equals 14 residues. CDR3 in amino acids: CASTEIVNNSPLHF. DNA for the CDR3: TGTGCCAGCACCGAGATCGTGAACAATTCACCCCTCCACTTT.

The chain couples TRBV30 to TRBJ1-1; TRBD1 matches at 9 bases. V shed 3 bases, J shed 7 bases, and the junction held 6 bases outside the gene matches. The CDR3 spans 13 residues. Germline V gene data show CDR1 as GTSNPN and CDR2 as SVGIG (reference sequence). The CDR3 loop reads CAWRTGGGGEAFF. As DNA, the CDR3 is TGTGCCTGGAGGACAGGGGGAGGTGGTGAAGCTTTCTTT.

This sequence joins TRBV18 and TRBJ2-1, with a tentative D call TRBD1 (6 bases). CDR1 is KGHSH and CDR2 is LQKENI in the germline V gene. Trimming cost V 4 bases and J 4 bases, with 11 bases left between them. This CDR3 has 14 amino acids. CDR3 protein: CASSRGLQYNEQFF. DNA for the CDR3: TGTGCCAGCTCACGGGGGCTTCAGTACAATGAGCAGTTCTTC.

This rearrangement joins TRBV5-1 to TRBJ1-1, with 8 nucleotides matching TRBD1. There are 17 residues in the CDR3. Unmatched junction bases numbered 10, after V lost 3 bases and J lost 0 bases. Germline V lookup: CDR1 SGHRS, CDR2 YFSETQ. The CDR3 here is CASSWGWAGGMNTEAFF. In nucleotides, the CDR3 is TGCGCCAGCAGCTGGGGTTGGGCAGGGGGCATGAACACTGAAGCTTTCTTT.

The chain recombines TRBV28 with TRBJ2-5; TRBD1 might be the D (6 bases). Germline V gene data show CDR1 as MDHEN and CDR2 as SYDVKM. The germline V and J ends were trimmed by 6 bases and 5 bases, with 10 bases remaining between them. This CDR3 is 12 amino acids long. The CDR3 region is CASRRGSETQYF. CDR3 DNA sequence: TGTGCCAGCAGGAGGGGGAGCGAGACCCAGTACTTC.

This chain links TRBV6-5 with TRBJ1-1; TRBD1 might be the D (6 bases). The ends were cut back, 6 bases at V and 0 bases at J, with 14 bases in the middle. The CDR3 loop spans 15 amino acids. Germline CDR1 reads MNHEY; CDR2 reads SVGAGI. CDR3 nucleotide sequence: TGTGCCAGCAGACCCGGCAGGGGTCTGAACACTGAAGCTTTCTTT. Translated, it gives CASRPGRGLNTEAFF.

The chain carries TRBV27 and TRBJ2-3; 10 bases are a match to TRBD2. Germline V lookup: CDR1 MNHEY, CDR2 SMNVEV (reference sequence). The CDR3 runs to 15 residues. The V gene end was trimmed by 3 bases and the J gene end by 3 bases; junction bases not matched to a gene: 3. CDR3 amino acids: CASSLFSGRTDTQYF. In DNA form, the CDR3 reads TGTGCCAGCAGTTTGTTTAGCGGGAGGACAGATACGCAGTATTTT.

The chain is built from TRBV5-6 and TRBJ2-2, with 14 bases lining up with TRBD2. The CDR3 consists of 17 residues. Germline CDR1 is SGHDT and CDR2 is YYEEEE. J was trimmed by 4 bases and V by 4 bases; bases with no gene match: 6. The CDR3 nucleotides are TGTGCCAGCAGCCTGGGACTAGCGGGAGTCGGCACCGGGGAGCTGTTTTTT. Protein product: CASSLGLAGVGTGELFF.

The genes are TRBV6-1 and TRBJ1-2, with a tentative D call TRBD1 (5 bases). V lost 6 bases to trimming and J lost 8 bases, with 10 bases between them. Germline lookup yields CDR1 MNHNS and CDR2 SASEGT. The CDR3 totals 11 residues. CDR3 DNA: TGTGCCAGCAGCTTCGGGGGGGGCTACACCTTC. As protein: CASSFGGGYTF.

The chain uses TRBV5-4 and TRBJ2-1; 7 nucleotides align to TRBD1. This CDR3 region has 14 residues. The germline V gene encodes CDR1 SGHNT and CDR2 YYREEE (reference sequence). The J segment lost 9 bases and the V segment lost 4 bases, leaving 10 bases of the junction unmatched. The CDR3 loop is CASSPRDREIEQFF. The CDR3 coding sequence is TGTGCCAGCAGCCCCCGGGACAGAGAGATTGAGCAGTTCTTC.

Written as DNA, the CDR3 is TGTGCCAGCAGTTTATGGAGCCAAGAGACCCAGTACTTC. Translated, it gives CASSLWSQETQYF. The rearrangement joins TRBV27 to TRBJ2-5; no clear D. Per germline, CDR1 MNHEY and CDR2 SMNVEV (reference sequence). V gave up 1 base and J gave up 1 base, with 4 bases separating them. This CDR3 has 13 residues.

This rearrangement joins TRBV6-6 to TRBJ2-1, with 8 bases matching TRBD2. This CDR3 has 16 residues. J was trimmed by 8 bases and V by 5 bases; bases with no gene match: 14. Germline CDR1 MNHNY, CDR2 SVGAGI (reference sequence). The CDR3 here is CASSPLTSGYVDEQFF. The CDR3 nucleotides are TGTGCCAGCAGTCCCCTTACTAGCGGTTATGTGGATGAGCAGTTCTTC.

The chain has TRBV30 and TRBJ1-5; D is unclear. This CDR3 has 13 amino acids. The germline V and J ends were trimmed by 2 bases and 9 bases, with 14 bases remaining between them. Germline V lookup: CDR1 GTSNPN, CDR2 SVGIG (reference sequence). The DNA for the CDR3 is TGTGCCTGGAGTAAAGACATCGCGGGGCCCCAGCATTTT. Protein sequence: CAWSKDIAGPQHF.

This clone showed up just once. The chain combines TRBV28 with TRBJ2-1; 9 nucleotides align to TRBD2. Germline CDR1 and CDR2: MDHEN and SYDVKM. V lost 2 bases to trimming and J lost 5 bases; unmatched junction nucleotides: 10. This CDR3 spans 17 amino acids. DNA of the CDR3: TGTGCCAGCAGTTTAGGCGGCGGGGGGGAGCGAAACAATGAGCAGTTCTTC. Translated: CASSLGGGGERNNEQFF.